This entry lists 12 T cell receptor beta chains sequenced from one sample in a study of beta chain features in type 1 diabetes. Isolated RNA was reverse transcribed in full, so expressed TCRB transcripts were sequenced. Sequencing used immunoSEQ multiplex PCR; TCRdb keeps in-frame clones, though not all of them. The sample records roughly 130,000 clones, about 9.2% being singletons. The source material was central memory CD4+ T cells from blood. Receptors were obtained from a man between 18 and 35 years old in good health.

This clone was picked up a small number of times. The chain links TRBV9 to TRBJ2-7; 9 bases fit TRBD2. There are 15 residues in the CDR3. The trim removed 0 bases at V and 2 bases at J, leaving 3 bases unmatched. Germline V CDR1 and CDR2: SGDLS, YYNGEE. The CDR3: CASSVAGTSPYEQYF. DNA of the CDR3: TGTGCCAGCAGCGTAGCGGGGACTAGCCCCTACGAGCAGTACTTC.

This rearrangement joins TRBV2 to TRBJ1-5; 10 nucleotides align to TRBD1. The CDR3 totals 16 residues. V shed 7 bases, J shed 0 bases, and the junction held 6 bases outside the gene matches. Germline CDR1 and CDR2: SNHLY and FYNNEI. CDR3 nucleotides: TGTGCCAGCATTGGACAGGGGGGATATAGCAATCAGCCCCAGCATTTT. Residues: CASIGQGGYSNQPQHF.

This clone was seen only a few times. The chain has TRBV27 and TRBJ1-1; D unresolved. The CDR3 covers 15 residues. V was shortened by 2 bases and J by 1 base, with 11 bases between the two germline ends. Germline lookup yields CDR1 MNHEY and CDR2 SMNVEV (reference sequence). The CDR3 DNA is TGTGCCAGCAGTTTACGTGGGCAGACGAACACTGAAGCTTTCTTT. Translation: CASSLRGQTNTEAFF.

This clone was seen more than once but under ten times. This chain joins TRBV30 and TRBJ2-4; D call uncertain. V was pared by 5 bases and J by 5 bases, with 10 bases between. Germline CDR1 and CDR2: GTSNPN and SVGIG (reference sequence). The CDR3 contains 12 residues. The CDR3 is CAWGGSQNIQYF. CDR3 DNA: TGTGCCTGGGGCGGAAGCCAAAACATTCAGTACTTC.

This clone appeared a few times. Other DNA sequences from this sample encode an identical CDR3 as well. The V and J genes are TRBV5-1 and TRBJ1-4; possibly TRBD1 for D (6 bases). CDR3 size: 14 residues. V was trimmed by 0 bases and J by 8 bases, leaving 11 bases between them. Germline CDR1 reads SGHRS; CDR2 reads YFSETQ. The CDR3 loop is CASSLGQEGEKLFF. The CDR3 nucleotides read TGCGCCAGCAGCTTGGGACAGGAAGGCGAAAAACTGTTTTTT.

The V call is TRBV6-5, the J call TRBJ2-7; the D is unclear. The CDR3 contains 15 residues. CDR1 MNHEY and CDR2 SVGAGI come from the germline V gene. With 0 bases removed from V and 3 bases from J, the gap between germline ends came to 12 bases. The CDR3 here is CASSYSGRSIYEQYF. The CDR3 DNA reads TGTGCCAGCAGTTACTCTGGGCGATCTATCTACGAGCAGTACTTC.

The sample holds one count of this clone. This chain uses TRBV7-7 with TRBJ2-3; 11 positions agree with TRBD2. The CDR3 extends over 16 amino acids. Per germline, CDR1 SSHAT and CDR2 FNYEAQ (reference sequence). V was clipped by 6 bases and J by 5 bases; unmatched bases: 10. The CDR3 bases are TGTGCCAGCAGTCCCCATAGCGGGGGGGGGCTAGATACGCAGTATTTT. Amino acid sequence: CASSPHSGGGLDTQYF.

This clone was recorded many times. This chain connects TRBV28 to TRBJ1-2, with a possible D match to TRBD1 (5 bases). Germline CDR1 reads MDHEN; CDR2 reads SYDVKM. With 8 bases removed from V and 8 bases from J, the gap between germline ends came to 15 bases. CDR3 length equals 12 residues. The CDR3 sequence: CASARPGEGYTF. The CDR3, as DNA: TGTGCCAGCGCAAGACCGGGGGAAGGCTACACCTTC.

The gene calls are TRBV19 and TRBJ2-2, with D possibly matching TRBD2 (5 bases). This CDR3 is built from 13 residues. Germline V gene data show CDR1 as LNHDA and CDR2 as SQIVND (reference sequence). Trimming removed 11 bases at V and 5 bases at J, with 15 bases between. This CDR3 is CASRGRLTGELFF. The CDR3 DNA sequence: TGTGCCTCCCGTGGGCGACTAACCGGGGAGCTGTTTTTT. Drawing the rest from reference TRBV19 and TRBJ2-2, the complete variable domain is DGGITQSPKYLFRKEGQNVTLSCEQNLNHDAMYWYRQDPGQGLRLIYYSQIVNDFQKGDIAEGYSVSREKKESFPLTVTSAQKNPTAFYLCASRGRLTGELFFGEGSRLTVL.

CDR3 bases: TGCGCCAGCAGCCGACAGGGCTTCACAGATACGCAGTATTTT. As protein: CASSRQGFTDTQYF. V gene TRBV5-1 combines with J gene TRBJ2-3; TRBD1 aligns across 7 bases. V shed 4 bases and J 2 bases; nucleotides not matched to a gene: 4. Per the germline V gene, CDR1 is SGHRS and CDR2 is YFSETQ. The CDR3 contains 14 residues.

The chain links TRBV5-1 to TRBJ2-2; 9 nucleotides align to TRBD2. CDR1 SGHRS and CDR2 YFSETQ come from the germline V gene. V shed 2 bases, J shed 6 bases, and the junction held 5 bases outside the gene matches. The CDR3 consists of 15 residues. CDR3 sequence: CASSLWTSDAGELFF. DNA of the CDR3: TGCGCCAGCAGCTTATGGACTAGCGACGCCGGGGAGCTGTTTTTT.

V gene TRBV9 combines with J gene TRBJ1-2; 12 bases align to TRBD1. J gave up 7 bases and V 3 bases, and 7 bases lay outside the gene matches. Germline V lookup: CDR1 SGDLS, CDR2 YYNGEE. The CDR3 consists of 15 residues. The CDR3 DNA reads TGTGCCAGCAGCGCTGGGACAGGGGGCTCTATTGGCTACACCTTC. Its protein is CASSAGTGGSIGYTF.